This T cell receptor beta chain was captured by sequencing in a study of T-cell reconstitution after alpha-beta-depleted transplantation in children. Molecular barcoding with unique molecular identifiers was used for the TCRbeta library. TCRdb analysed the PCR reads with MiXCR anew, one entry per CDR3 protein. The sample lists a few hundred thousand distinct CDR3 sequences, 9.7% occurring once. Germline CDR1 and CDR2: LNHDA and SQIVND (reference sequence). Trimming removed 3 bases from V and 1 base from J, with 9 bases in between. There are 14 residues in the CDR3. This clonotype occurred many times. J is TRBJ1-1 and V is TRBV19, with D possibly TRBD1 on 5 matching bases. The sequenced sample was PBMCs from the stem cell graft donor, obtained from the stem cell graft. The source of this sequence is a human donor who donated a stem cell graft to a child with SCID. The CDR3 is CASSMGVTNTEAFF. CDR3 DNA sequence: TGTGCCAGTAGTATGGGGGTCACGAACACTGAAGCTTTCTTT. The full variable domain, with the rest looked up from reference TRBV19 and TRBJ1-1, is DGGITQSPKYLFRKEGQNVTLSCEQNLNHDAMYWYRQDPGQGLRLIYYSQIVNDFQKGDIAEGYSVSREKKESFPLTVTSAQKNPTAFYLCASSMGVTNTEAFFGQGTRLTVV.